This T cell receptor (beta chain) emerged from a study of blood T cell repertoires in COVID-19. Across the whole study: The samples span acute and convalescent COVID-19 from the United States, Italy and Spain. In each case, the material was cDNA or gDNA derived from T cells, B-cell-depleted T cells, or PBMCs.

Per the authors' pipeline: Reference gene primer amplification yielded estimated nucleated cell counts. Repertoires were generated with immunoSEQ multiplex PCR, while TCRdb's copy carries only in-frame clones and drops some. That table is the source of V, J and clone size, and D and trimming were worked out from the DNA. The table records approximately 170,000 clones, approximately 83% of them present only once. Between the trimmed V and J ends, which lost 6 bases and 5 bases, there was a span of 16 bases. The CDR3 covers 14 residues. Germline V gene lookup returns CDR1 MNHEY and CDR2 SMNVEV (reference sequence).

The source is an older man who had recovered from COVID-19. The chain joins TRBV27 to TRBJ2-5; perhaps TRBD1 as D (6 bases). Sequenced material: peripheral blood. This chain's CDR3 is CASSLQQGSETQYF. The CDR3 nucleotides read TGTGCCAGCAGCTTACAACAGGGATCGGAGACCCAGTACTTC.